This record covers a single T cell receptor beta chain. Its antigen is not identified. This sample was included in a study of T cells in narcolepsy. In the study overall: Healthy controls were enrolled alongside patients with narcolepsy type 1 or type 2.

Profiled with immunoSEQ multiplex PCR; TCRdb holds only in-frame clones, not every one. The table shows tens of thousands of clones, with about 80% occurring only once. Points from the study as a whole: HCRT-specific and TRIB2-specific autoreactive clonotypes appeared among same-patient CSF and blood CD4+ clonotypes.

The sequenced material came from CD45RA- memory CD4+ T cells from PBMCs. The sequence came from a human donor with narcolepsy.

CDR3 amino acids: CASSQGGGGETQYF. The CDR3 bases are TGTGCCAGCAGCCAGGGCGGGGGCGGGGAGACCCAGTACTTC. V is TRBV7-3 and J is TRBJ2-5, with a weak D call TRBD2 (7 bases). Per germline, CDR1 SGHTA and CDR2 FQGTGA. CDR3 length: 14 amino acids. The ends were cut back, 5 bases at V and 5 bases at J, with 15 bases in the middle.